The T cell receptor (beta chain) described here comes from a study of T cells in Graves' hyperthyroidism and ophthalmopathy. For the study at large: Peripheral blood was drawn at first diagnosis, prior to all treatment.

There are many counts of this clonotype. Germline V gives CDR1 GTSNPN, CDR2 SVGIG (reference sequence). V lost 3 bases and J 6 bases, leaving 11 bases between the germline ends. The CDR3 loop spans 12 amino acids. The study excluded patients with uncontrolled infection, other autoimmune disease, pregnancy or lactation. It was RNA transcripts that yielded the amplified TCR beta CDR3 regions. First-round RT-PCR of the TCR CDR3 relied on the HTBI primer set. TCRdb itself ran the multiplex PCR reads through MiXCR, one entry per CDR3 protein. The sample contains more than 650,000 distinct CDR3 sequences, less than 15% of which appear only once.

The clonotype originates from a woman under 30 with Graves' hyperthyroidism. V and J are TRBV30 and TRBJ1-1; D unresolved. Sequences were obtained from blood. DNA of the CDR3: TGTGCCTGGAGCTTATCAGGCGCTGAAGCTTTCTTT. Translating gives CAWSLSGAEAFF.